This T cell receptor beta chain was captured by sequencing in a study of CDR3 diversity in severe acne. V dropped 4 bases and J dropped 4; count of bases not matched to a gene: 18. Per the germline V gene, CDR1 is SGHAT and CDR2 is FQNNGV. The CDR3 is 18 amino acids. MiXCR, applied by TCRdb to the PCR reads, yields one record per CDR3 protein. The data contain roughly 79,000 distinct CDR3 sequences, 49% of them seen just once; the ten biggest clones take up 11%. The chain joins TRBV11-2 to TRBJ2-7; TRBD2 agrees at 8 bases. Sequences were obtained from blood. This clonotype was obtained from a male donor with severe acne vulgaris. The CDR3 sequence: CASSSISRDGGERYEQYF. For the CDR3, the DNA is TGTGCCAGCAGCTCGATATCAAGGGACGGGGGGGAGAGGTACGAGCAGTACTTC.